The 32 T cell receptor beta chains presented below share a single source sample, sequenced in a study of control samples from healthy donors and cancer patients. Method: immunoSEQ multiplex PCR; TCRdb's copy keeps in-frame clones and lacks some. The sample yields about 100,000 clones, about 89% seen once. The sequencing sample was made of blood. The receptors shown here come from a man aged 30 to 39 in good health.

The rearrangement joins TRBV6-2 or TRBV6-3 to TRBJ2-3; the match to TRBD1 covers 9 bases. The CDR3 loop spans 17 amino acids. CDR1 is MNHEY, CDR2 SVGEGT, per germline. V dropped 6 bases and J dropped 4; count of bases not matched to a gene: 14. The CDR3 is CASSLGETGGMADTQYF. The DNA for the CDR3 is TGTGCCAGCAGCTTGGGTGAAACAGGGGGCATGGCAGATACGCAGTATTTT.

The V call is TRBV28, the J call TRBJ2-5; 12 bases agree with TRBD2. CDR1 is MDHEN and CDR2 is SYDVKM in the germline V gene. The CDR3 runs to 19 residues. Trimming at V came to 7 bases and at J to 2 bases, leaving 17 bases not matched to a gene. This CDR3 reads CASTSRLAGVSLGQETQYF. The CDR3 nucleotides read TGTGCCAGCACCTCCCGACTAGCGGGAGTTTCGTTGGGACAAGAGACCCAGTACTTC.

The V call is TRBV11-2, the J call TRBJ1-2; D perhaps matches TRBD1 (6 bases). Germline-derived CDR1 and CDR2 are SGHAT and FQNNGV. The CDR3 length is 14 residues. Trimming shortened V by 5 bases and J by 4 bases, and 14 bases separated the two germline ends. Here the CDR3 DNA reads TGTGCCAGCAGCCGGACGGACAGCCGCTATGGCTACACCTTC. Translation gives CASSRTDSRYGYTF.

The chain recombines TRBV5-1 with TRBJ2-2; TRBD2 aligns across 11 bases. Germline CDR1 SGHRS, CDR2 YFSETQ. This CDR3 has 16 residues. After removal of 2 bases from V and 6 bases from J, the junction contained 6 bases not matched to a gene. This chain's CDR3 is CASSLGLAGSAGELFF. The CDR3 region has the DNA TGCGCCAGCAGCTTAGGACTAGCGGGCAGTGCCGGGGAGCTGTTTTTT.

The chain combines TRBV30 with TRBJ2-2; 9 nucleotides align to TRBD2. Germline CDR1 GTSNPN, CDR2 SVGIG (reference sequence). The J segment lost 4 bases and the V segment lost 4 bases, leaving 10 bases of the junction unmatched. The CDR3 length is 16 residues. The CDR3 DNA follows: TGTGCCTGGACTGGGGTAGCGGGGGTTGTCACCGGGGAGCTGTTTTTT. Its protein is CAWTGVAGVVTGELFF.

A single count supports this clone. The J gene is TRBJ2-3, the V gene TRBV4-2; TRBD1 might be the D (5 bases). Germline loops: CDR1 LGHNA, CDR2 YNFKEQ. CDR3 length: 16 residues. V shed 2 bases and J shed 5 bases, with 17 bases lying between them. The CDR3 DNA reads as TGTGCCAGCAGCCAACGGGCAGGGCTTACGCAAGATACGCAGTATTTT. Its protein is CASSQRAGLTQDTQYF.

This chain uses TRBV20-1 with TRBJ1-2; 8 bases line up with TRBD1. Germline V CDR1 and CDR2: DFQATT, SNEGSKA (reference sequence). V lost 5 bases, J lost 8 bases, and 4 bases stayed unmatched. The length of the CDR3 is 11 residues. CDR3 in amino acids: CSAATGDGYTF. The CDR3, as DNA: TGCAGTGCTGCGACAGGGGACGGCTACACCTTC.

J is TRBJ2-1 and V is TRBV19; 8 bases agree with TRBD2. CDR1 is LNHDA and CDR2 is SQIVND in the germline V gene (reference sequence). The ends lost 0 bases at V and 3 bases at J; junction bases unmatched: 1. The CDR3 runs 15 residues. CDR3 nucleotides: TGTGCCAGTAGTATAGATGGGACTAGCTACAATGAGCAGTTCTTC. Protein sequence: CASSIDGTSYNEQFF.

The chain is built from TRBV9 and TRBJ1-1; 9 bases fit TRBD1. CDR3 length: 14 residues. The V segment lost 0 bases and the J segment 5 bases; nucleotides outside the gene matches: 2. The germline V gene has CDR1 SGDLS and CDR2 YYNGEE. The CDR3 protein is CASSVDRGLTEAFF. The CDR3 region has the DNA TGTGCCAGCAGCGTAGACAGGGGGCTTACTGAAGCTTTCTTT.

Here the CDR3 reads CASRTGHPYNSPLHF. The CDR3 DNA reads as TGTGCCAGCCGTACAGGGCATCCCTATAATTCACCCCTCCACTTT. The chain couples TRBV28 to TRBJ1-6; a weak D match, TRBD1 (6 bases). V lost 8 bases and J 2 bases, leaving 13 bases between the germline ends. Germline V gene sequence: CDR1 MDHEN, CDR2 SYDVKM. The CDR3 totals 15 residues.

This chain uses TRBV28 with TRBJ1-5, with a tentative D call TRBD1 (6 bases). The germline CDR1 and CDR2 sequences are MDHEN and SYDVKM. V was shortened by 6 bases and J by 6 bases, with 15 bases between the two germline ends. This CDR3 contains 14 residues. The CDR3 DNA follows: TGTGCCAGCAGCCCAGGACAGTTTAGTCAGCCCCAGCATTTT. This codes for CASSPGQFSQPQHF.

This chain uses TRBV9 with TRBJ1-2; 8 bases agree with TRBD1. Germline CDR1 is SGDLS and CDR2 is YYNGEE. The CDR3 is 15 amino acids. J was trimmed by 2 bases and V by 6 bases; bases with no gene match: 9. For the CDR3, the DNA is TGTGCCAGCACCCAATTCCGACAGGGGAACTATGGCTACACCTTC. The encoded protein is CASTQFRQGNYGYTF.

The V and J genes are TRBV6-1 and TRBJ2-1; 12 bases align to TRBD2. V gave up 2 bases and J gave up 4 bases; unmatched junction bases: 6. In germline, CDR1 is MNHNS, CDR2 SASEGT. This CDR3 spans 17 amino acids. CDR3 sequence (DNA): TGTGCCAGCAGTGAATTTATCGGGACTAGCGGGTACAATGAGCAGTTCTTC. Translation gives CASSEFIGTSGYNEQFF.

The chain couples TRBV6-5 to TRBJ1-1; TRBD1 matches 9 bases. Unmatched junction bases numbered 9, after V lost 6 bases and J lost 4 bases. CDR3 size: 15 residues. CDR1 is MNHEY and CDR2 is SVGAGI in the germline V gene. The CDR3: CASRSTGGMGTEAFF. The DNA of the CDR3 is TGTGCCAGCAGATCAACAGGGGGCATGGGCACTGAAGCTTTCTTT.

The chain employs TRBV24-1 and TRBJ2-1; D is perhaps TRBD1 (5 bases). Germline CDR1 is KGHDR and CDR2 is SFDVKD. V was pared by 7 bases and J by 9 bases, with 9 bases between. The CDR3 is 11 amino acids. The chain's CDR3 is CATRGLSEQFF. In DNA, the CDR3 is TGTGCCACCAGGGGGCTAAGTGAGCAGTTCTTC.

This rearrangement joins TRBV11-2 to TRBJ2-7; 9 nucleotides match TRBD1. J gave up 7 bases and V 3 bases, and 10 bases lay outside the gene matches. This CDR3 has 15 amino acids. Germline values: CDR1 SGHAT, CDR2 FQNNGV. The CDR3 region has the DNA TGTGCCAGCAGCTTCGACCCAGGGACAGGGCGGGAGCAGTACGTC. Its translation: CASSFDPGTGREQYV.

This chain links TRBV7-2 with TRBJ2-7; D possibly corresponds to TRBD2 (6 bases). V lost 1 base to trimming and J lost 3 bases, with 10 bases between them. Germline lookup yields CDR1 SGHTA and CDR2 FQGNSA. This CDR3 is built from 14 residues. This CDR3 reads CASSLEAGHYEQYF. The CDR3 bases are TGTGCCAGCAGCTTAGAGGCGGGGCACTACGAGCAGTACTTC.

This sequence joins TRBV12-3 or TRBV12-4 and TRBJ1-2; possibly TRBD1 for D (5 bases). V gave up 5 bases and J gave up 7 bases, with 14 bases separating them. The CDR3 totals 13 residues. The CDR3 DNA is TGTGCCAGCAGTACCTTCACAGGAACTGGCTACACCTTC. It codes for CASSTFTGTGYTF.

The chain links TRBV7-9 to TRBJ2-7; D remains unclear. Trimming took 1 base from V and 4 from J, leaving 11 bases between them. This CDR3 region has 14 residues. Per germline, CDR1 SEHNR and CDR2 FQNEAQ (reference sequence). The CDR3 spells CASSLGSSRYEQYF. The CDR3 coding sequence is TGTGCCAGCAGCTTAGGGTCCAGCAGATACGAGCAGTACTTC.

The rearrangement links TRBV6-5 to TRBJ1-5, with 8 positions matching TRBD1. Trimming took 6 bases from V and 6 from J; bases not matched to a gene: 10. The CDR3 contains 15 residues. The germline V gene has CDR1 MNHEY and CDR2 SVGAGI. The CDR3 protein is CASRPQGAVRQPQHF. Here the CDR3 DNA reads TGTGCCAGCAGACCCCAGGGGGCGGTTCGTCAGCCCCAGCATTTT.

The chain links TRBV20-1 to TRBJ1-1; D may be TRBD1 (5 bases). The CDR3 has 11 amino acids. Germline assignment: CDR1 DFQATT and CDR2 SNEGSKA (reference sequence). The V and J ends lost 6 bases and 3 bases respectively, with 8 bases between them. CDR3 in amino acids: CSARTHTEAFF. CDR3 bases: TGCAGTGCGCGGACACACACTGAAGCTTTCTTT.

The chain joins TRBV18 to TRBJ2-3; 11 bases are shared with TRBD2. Germline-derived CDR1 and CDR2 are KGHSH and LQKENI. Unmatched junction bases numbered 4, after V lost 3 bases and J lost 5 bases. The CDR3 consists of 15 residues. The chain's CDR3 is CASSPVAGGGDTQYF. The DNA of the CDR3 is TGTGCCAGCTCACCCGTAGCGGGAGGGGGAGATACGCAGTATTTT.

Note on this clone: An end of the junction differs from the germline gene, which may be a read error. The gene calls are TRBV14 and TRBJ2-3, with D tentatively TRBD1 (5 bases). The germline V gene has CDR1 SGHDN and CDR2 FVKESK. CDR3 size: 13 residues. CDR3 residues: CAGSRQFTDTQYF. As DNA, the CDR3 is TGTGCCGGCAGCCGACAGTTTACAGATACGCAGTATTTT.

The chain couples TRBV9 to TRBJ1-2, with 7 bases identical to TRBD1. CDR3 length: 15 amino acids. J was trimmed by 4 bases and V by 4 bases; bases with no gene match: 10. Germline CDR1 and CDR2: SGDLS and YYNGEE. The CDR3 loop is CASSLSSGTAYGYTF. The DNA for the CDR3 is TGTGCCAGCAGCTTGTCGTCCGGGACAGCCTATGGCTACACCTTC.

The V call is TRBV6-5, the J call TRBJ2-6; no definite D call. Trimming removed 6 bases from V and 1 base from J, with 10 bases in between. There are 15 residues in the CDR3. Germline V lookup: CDR1 MNHEY, CDR2 SVGAGI. The CDR3 DNA reads TGTGCCAGCAGCCTAAGTTATTCTGGGGCCAACGTCCTGACTTTC. Translated, it gives CASSLSYSGANVLTF.

The J gene is TRBJ2-3, the V gene TRBV6-6; 7 bases line up with TRBD1. The CDR3 is made up of 15 amino acids. CDR1 and CDR2 from the germline V gene are MNHNY and SVGAGI (reference sequence). The V and J ends lost 7 bases and 3 bases, in that order; junction bases with no gene match: 10. The CDR3 loop is CASTPGQSYTDTQYF. CDR3 nucleotides: TGTGCCAGCACCCCGGGACAGTCCTATACAGATACGCAGTATTTT.

V usage is TRBV24-1 and J usage is TRBJ1-5, with D possibly being TRBD1 (6 bases). CDR3 length equals 14 residues. V was clipped by 9 bases and J by 2 bases, with 13 bases between them. Germline V CDR1 and CDR2: KGHDR, SFDVKD. The CDR3 protein is CATGSGAGNQPQHF. CDR3 in DNA: TGTGCCACCGGGTCAGGGGCAGGCAATCAGCCCCAGCATTTT.

The V and J genes are TRBV7-6 and TRBJ2-5; D perhaps matches TRBD1 (7 bases). This CDR3 has 16 residues. Germline CDR1 SGHVS, CDR2 FNYEAQ. V lost 5 bases, J lost 5 bases, and 21 bases lay in between. The DNA for the CDR3 is TGTGCCAGCAGCCCCGGAGGGGGCGGGATACGGGAGACCCAGTACTTC. It translates to CASSPGGGGIRETQYF.

V and J are TRBV5-1 and TRBJ2-1; perhaps TRBD2 as D (6 bases). Germline V gene data show CDR1 as SGHRS and CDR2 as YFSETQ. Trimming stripped 3 bases from V and 0 bases from J, with 19 bases between. The CDR3 length is 18 residues. The CDR3 region is CASSSTWGDGGSYNEQFF. DNA for the CDR3: TGCGCCAGCAGCTCGACTTGGGGGGACGGCGGCTCCTACAATGAGCAGTTCTTC.

The gene calls are TRBV2 and TRBJ1-2; D ambiguous. This CDR3 has 15 amino acids. The germline V gene encodes CDR1 SNHLY and CDR2 FYNNEI. Trimming removed 2 bases at V and 5 bases at J, with 15 bases between. DNA of the CDR3: TGTGCCAGCAGTGAAATTGGCGGTACGTCGTATGGCTACACCTTC. Its protein product is CASSEIGGTSYGYTF. The whole variable domain, remainder taken from reference TRBV2 and TRBJ1-2, is EPEVTQTPSHQVTQMGQEVILRCVPISNHLYFYWYRQILGQKVEFLVSFYNNEISEKSEIFDDQFSVERPDGSNFTLKIRSTKLEDSAMYFCASSEIGGTSYGYTFGSGTRLTVV.

The chain combines TRBV4-3 with TRBJ2-7, with D possibly being TRBD1 or TRBD2 (5 bases each). This CDR3 contains 16 residues. Trimming left V 4 bases short and J 2 bases short, with 18 bases between. Germline CDR1 LGHNA, CDR2 YSLEER. CDR3 region: CASSLKFRDDAYEQYF. The DNA for the CDR3 is TGCGCCAGCAGCCTGAAATTCCGGGACGACGCCTACGAGCAGTACTTC.

The CDR3 loop reads CASSQVAGLADTQYF. The CDR3 nucleotides are TGTGCCAGCAGCCAAGTCGCGGGGTTGGCAGATACGCAGTATTTT. The rearrangement links TRBV4-2 to TRBJ2-3, with TRBD2 as a possible D gene (6 bases). Looked up from germline, CDR1 is LGHNA and CDR2 is YNFKEQ. The CDR3 length is 15 residues. The V end lost 1 base, the J end lost 4 bases, and 12 bases lay between the germline ends.